This T cell receptor (beta chain) was documented in a study of blood T cell repertoires in COVID-19. Turning to the study itself: Sites across the United States, Italy and Spain contributed samples from acute and convalescent COVID-19. Nucleic acid was either cDNA or gDNA, and it came from T cells, B-cell-depleted T cells, or PBMCs.

CDR3 length equals 15 residues. Unmatched junction bases numbered 6, after V lost 5 bases and J lost 4 bases. Germline CDR1 is SGHNT and CDR2 is YENEEA. Authors' data handling: Counts of nucleated cells, estimated from reference gene primer amplification, were obtained. The data were produced by immunoSEQ multiplex PCR, yet TCRdb's version contains in-frame clones alone and is incomplete. The V and J calls and clone size are taken from that table; D and trimming were inferred from the DNA. Of fewer than 85,000 clones listed, 82% are singletons. Material: peripheral blood. The gene calls are TRBV11-3 and TRBJ2-5; 11 positions match TRBD1. The TCR sequence derives from a woman in her sixties or seventies with acute or convalescent COVID-19. The CDR3 sequence: CASSQGQGVGETQYF. DNA of the CDR3: TGTGCCAGCAGCCAGGGACAGGGGGTTGGAGAGACCCAGTACTTC.